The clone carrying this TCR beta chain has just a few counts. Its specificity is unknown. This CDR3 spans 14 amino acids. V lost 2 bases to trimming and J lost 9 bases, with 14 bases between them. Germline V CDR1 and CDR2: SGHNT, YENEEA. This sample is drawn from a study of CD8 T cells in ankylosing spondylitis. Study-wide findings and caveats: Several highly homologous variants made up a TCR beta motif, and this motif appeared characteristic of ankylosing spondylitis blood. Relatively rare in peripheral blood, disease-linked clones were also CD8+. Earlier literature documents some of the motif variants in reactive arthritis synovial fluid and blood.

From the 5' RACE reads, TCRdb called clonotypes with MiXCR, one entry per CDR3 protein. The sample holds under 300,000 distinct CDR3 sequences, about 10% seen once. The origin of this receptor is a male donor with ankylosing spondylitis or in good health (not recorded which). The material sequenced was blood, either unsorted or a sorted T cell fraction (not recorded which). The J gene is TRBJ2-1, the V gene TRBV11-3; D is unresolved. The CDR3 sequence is CASSLNPQSGEQFF. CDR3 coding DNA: TGTGCCAGCAGCTTAAATCCCCAATCGGGTGAGCAGTTCTTC.